Reported below is one T cell receptor (beta chain). The antigen it recognizes is unknown. Base qualities are missing; no much larger clone stands one base away. This entry is derived from a study of cytomegalovirus exposure and HLA in healthy donors listed by TCRdb under 2017. Context from the whole study: An earlier analysis of around 600 of the donors reported about 250 Gb of sequence data and about 100 million unique TCR beta sequences from 150 million to 200 million T cells. In the later analysis, no new phenotypic data were used to find candidate immune exposures; instead, reliance was placed on TCR beta sequences and their occurrence across donors. The T cell repertoires of 670 or so subjects were profiled by immunosequencing and related to cytomegalovirus serostatus. Donor age, sex, ethnicity and CMV serostatus were compiled together with the repertoire data. A later genetic analysis used genome-wide SNP genotypes for about 60% of the roughly 670 donors, treating that subset as a discovery cohort. Of the roughly 400 genotyped donors, approximately 80% fell in the genetic ancestry cluster associated with self-reported Caucasian donors. A separate validation cohort of over 95 different subjects was used in addition to the approximately 670-subject first cohort. The number of typed donors differed by locus: about 620-630 for A, B, C, DRB1 and DQB1; 522 for DQA1; over 600 for DPA1; and approximately 450 for DPB1. The aim of the study was to test whether cataloging public T cell receptors could identify signatures of past pathogen exposure. Among a few hundred genotyped donors of the cohort, an average of about 240,000 unique TCR beta nucleotide sequences were sequenced per donor, roughly 18% of them non-productive. To predict cytomegalovirus infection status, the study brought together high-throughput TCR immunosequencing, statistical association of individual TCRs with disease status, and machine learning. A later analysis re-examined previously published TCR beta repertoires from just over 650 donors and added high-resolution HLA genotyping to investigate patterns of TCR occurrence. An earlier analysis of around 540 of the donors applied high-throughput TCR beta sequencing to assess whether each TCR beta V gene segment acted as functional or pseudogenic. HLA typing covered class I and class II loci at four-digit resolution. Several DR-DQ haplotypes were handled as single units for association and clustering, since linkage in the cohort was strong. All discovery cohort repertoires had been generated on a single sequencing platform. An early release that covered roughly 600 HLA-typed donors contained about 300 gigabases of sequencing data and some 87 million unique TCR sequences. General findings and caveats noted by the study authors: At a false discovery rate of 0.05, a later analysis linked under 20,000 TCR beta sequences to specific HLA alleles. According to a later genetic analysis, donors in an Asian-associated ancestry cluster had fewer N-insertions in productive TCRs than the roughly 700-donor mean. Strong co-occurrence of HLA alleles, especially DR and DQ, made assigning TCR associations to individual alleles difficult. A further reported finding was that TCR beta sequences accurately predicted the HLA-A and HLA-B alleles for most subjects in the first cohort. Correlated functional status among segregating V segments might reflect linkage disequilibrium, but an unknown experimental factor could not be ruled out. It was suggested by the authors that the approach could potentially be generalized to other disease states and immunological phenotypes. HLA typing was unavailable for some donors at each locus, so association tests used only the typed subset. The study gave a list of around 170 TCR beta chains associated with cytomegalovirus. Several of the top co-occurrence clusters appeared to be linked to parvovirus B19, influenza, CMV and Epstein-Barr virus, according to a later analysis. In a later analysis, HLA-associated TCR beta chains showed more clonal expansion and lower generation probabilities than non-associated chains that were equally common. The classifier was reported to diagnose cytomegalovirus status with high specificity and sensitivity in both the original and validation cohorts. CMV serostatus was the only immune exposure information available for the cohort. Only TCR beta chains were sequenced in this cohort, and the absence of alpha or paired-chain data limited detectable features. A later genetic analysis associated a missense DCLRE1C variant with V-gene and J-gene trimming of TCR beta chains, and an independent cohort replicated the association. Across donors, most TCR sequences were observed very rarely, whereas some public TCRs were present in many individuals. According to a later analysis, TCR association rates differed among HLA loci, with DRB1 alleles showing the most associated TCRs and HLA-C alleles showing the fewest. An earlier analysis of 450 to 750 of the donors showed that most TCR beta V segments appeared in productive rearrangements either about 87% or about 30% of the time, which broadly matched IMGT annotations. Because counts were too low, roughly 16 rarely observed V segments, including chromosome 9 orphons, were excluded from the earlier analysis of fewer than 650 of the donors. A group of highly shared sequence variants was considered likely to be a technical artifact of the sequencing pipeline. A few of the identified cytomegalovirus-associated TCR beta chains were confirmed in vitro to be specific for cytomegalovirus antigens. In a later analysis, most CMV-associated TCR beta chains were found to appear HLA-restricted, with HLA associations seemingly driven largely by CMV exposure. Presence/absence analyses assumed roughly uniform sequencing depth across donors, an assumption that may not hold.

The cohort was made up of 500 to 850 healthy bone marrow donors. Cohort members were all nominally healthy when sampled, although unrecorded immune exposures were likely present. The donor was CMV seropositive and belonged to the group of 250 to 350 seropositive cohort members. A peripheral blood sample was collected from each donor, and TCR beta sequencing was performed on peripheral blood mononuclear cells. Genomic DNA was extracted from the blood cell samples with the Qiagen DNeasy Blood Extraction Kit. Libraries came from the immunoSEQ multiplex PCR assay. A mixture of 60 forward primers for TCR Vbeta segments and 13 reverse primers for TCR Jbeta segments was used in the multiplex PCR. Amplification of the CDR3 region of rearranged TCR beta genes was performed with a multiplex PCR assay on genomic DNA. The amplified TCR beta libraries were sequenced on the Illumina HiSeq System as 87-base-pair reads. Under the source paper's analysis protocol: A later analysis counted some 80 million unique TCR beta chains across the 550 to 800 repertoires, and 10 million to 12 million of these chains were shared by at least two donors. Raw reads were error-corrected and collapsed into unique sequences by a nearest-neighbor algorithm in which closely related sequences were merged to remove PCR and sequencing errors. CDR3 sequences were aligned to IMGT reference sequences to assign V, D and J gene segments. For a sequence to be retained, a match of at least six nucleotides to both a V gene segment and a J gene segment was required. A rearrangement was called productive if the CDR3 had no stop codons and remained in frame with V and J, and every other rearrangement was called non-productive. Following IMGT convention, CDR3 was defined as the stretch from the second conserved V-encoded cysteine to the conserved J-encoded phenylalanine. In an earlier analysis of around 600 of the donors, sequences lacking an unambiguous match to a single V gene segment were excluded. An earlier analysis of approximately 590 of the donors called V segments functional above 56.7% productive rearrangements and segregating when the between-donor standard deviation exceeded 5%. A statistical classification framework was built for diagnosing cytomegalovirus status from the catalog of TCR beta chain sequences. V and J gene assignment, in a later analysis, came from comparing TCR nucleotide sequences with IMGT/GENE-DB human TR gene sequences. The TCRdist pipeline was used in a later analysis to assign CDR3 sequences and most-parsimonious VDJ recombination scenarios. In a later analysis, each TCR beta chain was defined by its CDR3 amino acid sequence together with its V-gene family, and reads without a unique V-gene family were excluded. To address suspected cross-contamination and a sequencing artifact, a later analysis removed roughly 640 highly shared, low-generation-probability nucleotide sequences. In a later analysis, a clonal expansion index was calculated for each public chain from normalized within-repertoire ranks of inferred template counts. A later analysis computed generation probabilities with a VDJ recombination model fitted to out-of-frame rearrangements, and checked the results against IGoR. In a later analysis, TCR-TCR, TCR-HLA and TCR-CMV co-occurrence was scored with hypergeometric tests, and a repertoire-size bias correction was applied to TCR pairs. To estimate false discovery rates, a later analysis permuted the HLA or CMV assignments 20 times. A later analysis grouped co-occurring TCRs with DBSCAN, adding TCRdist sequence similarity when clustering within HLA-allele-positive subsets. Co-occurrence clustering excluded repertoires with fewer than 30,000 or more than 120,000 public chains, plus five with anomalous nucleotide sharing. Not all clones reach the TCRdb copy of this immuneACCESS table, which keeps in-frame sequences only. Checked studies attribute under half of the gap to unresolved V genes and leave the rest unexplained. V and J calls plus clone size are reproduced from that table; the DNA served to infer D and trimming. This sample lists about 61,000 clones; around 90% were detected once. Jointly, the top ten make up roughly 1.6% of the sample.

This TCR was recovered from a man aged 30-40 years in good health and CMV-seropositive. The sequenced sample consisted of PBMCs.

The CDR3 in this case is CASSPGGGYEQYF. At the DNA level, the sequence is TGCGCCAGCAGTCCTGGGGGAGGCTACGAGCAGTACTTC. The V and J genes are TRBV5-1 and TRBJ2-7; a tentative D match to TRBD2 spans 6 bases. Including the terminal cysteine and phenylalanine, the CDR3 comprises 13 residues. CDR3 DNA only is kept here, 39 bases in frame from base 1. The germline V gene encodes CDR1 SGHRS and CDR2 YFSETQ. V and J are truncated by 5 bases and 3 bases respectively, leaving an intervening sequence of 12 bases.